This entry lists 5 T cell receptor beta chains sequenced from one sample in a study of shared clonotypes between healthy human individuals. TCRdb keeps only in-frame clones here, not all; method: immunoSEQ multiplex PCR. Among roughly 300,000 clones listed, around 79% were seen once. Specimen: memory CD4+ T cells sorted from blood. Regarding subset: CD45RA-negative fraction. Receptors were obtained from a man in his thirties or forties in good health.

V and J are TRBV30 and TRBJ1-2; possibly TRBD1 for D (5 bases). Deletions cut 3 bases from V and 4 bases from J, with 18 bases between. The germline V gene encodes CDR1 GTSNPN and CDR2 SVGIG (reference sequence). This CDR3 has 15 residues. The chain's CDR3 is CAWSRNLRDPYGYTF. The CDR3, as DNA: TGTGCCTGGAGCCGTAATCTCCGGGACCCCTATGGCTACACCTTC.

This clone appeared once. The CDR3 DNA sequence: TGTGCCAGCGGTTCTCTAGCGGGAGCGAACGGGGAGCTGTTTTTT. Translation gives CASGSLAGANGELFF. The chain carries TRBV6-5 and TRBJ2-2, with 10 bases matching TRBD2. Germline assignment: CDR1 MNHEY and CDR2 SVGAGI. Trimming took 8 bases from V and 7 from J; bases not matched to a gene: 10. There are 15 residues in the CDR3.

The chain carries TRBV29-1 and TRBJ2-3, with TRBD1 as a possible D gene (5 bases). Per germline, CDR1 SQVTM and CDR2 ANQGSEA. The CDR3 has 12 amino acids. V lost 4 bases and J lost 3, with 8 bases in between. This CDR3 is CSVAQGTDTQYF. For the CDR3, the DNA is TGCAGCGTTGCCCAGGGAACAGATACGCAGTATTTT.

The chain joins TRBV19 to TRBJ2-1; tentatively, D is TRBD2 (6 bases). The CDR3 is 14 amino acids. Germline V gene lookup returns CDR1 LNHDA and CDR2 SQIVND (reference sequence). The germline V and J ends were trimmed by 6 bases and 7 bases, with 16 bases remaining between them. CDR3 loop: CASSLSLRGNEQFF. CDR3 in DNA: TGTGCCAGTAGCCTTTCCCTCCGGGGGAATGAGCAGTTCTTC.

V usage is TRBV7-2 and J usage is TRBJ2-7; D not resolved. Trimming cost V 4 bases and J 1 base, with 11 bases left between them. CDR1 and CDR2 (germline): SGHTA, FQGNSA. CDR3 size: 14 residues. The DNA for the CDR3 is TGTGCCAGCAGCTACGATTTCCAGTCCTACGAGCAGTACTTC. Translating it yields CASSYDFQSYEQYF.